The 15 T cell receptor beta chains presented below share a single source sample, sequenced in a study of blood T cell repertoires in COVID-19. Profiling relied on immunoSEQ multiplex PCR, and the TCRdb table lists in-frame clones only, not all of them. The repertoire consists of about 260,000 clones, with 80% to 90% occurring once and the leading ten covering around 2%. The sequencing sample was made of PBMCs or T cells enriched from blood (not recorded which). Source of these receptors: a woman aged 18-29 years who had recovered from COVID-19.

This chain uses TRBV18 with TRBJ1-2; D unresolved. From germline, CDR1 is KGHSH and CDR2 LQKENI. The ends were cut back, 0 bases at V and 4 bases at J, with 6 bases in the middle. The CDR3 has 13 amino acids. CDR3 nucleotide sequence: TGTGCCAGCTCACCACCGGGCAGCTATGGCTACACCTTC. This codes for CASSPPGSYGYTF.

This chain links TRBV9 with TRBJ1-2; D gene uncertain. This CDR3 contains 14 residues. Trimming pared 3 bases from V and 8 bases from J, leaving 17 bases between. Germline-derived CDR1 and CDR2 are SGDLS and YYNGEE. This chain's CDR3 is CASSAMGGAVGYTF. The CDR3 nucleotides read TGTGCCAGCAGCGCAATGGGAGGAGCAGTGGGCTACACCTTC.

In its sample, this clone was seen once. This sequence joins TRBV11-2 and TRBJ1-1; 8 bases are a match to TRBD1. This CDR3 spans 15 amino acids. The germline gives CDR1 SGHAT, CDR2 FQNNGV. Trimming took 4 bases from V and 0 from J; bases not matched to a gene: 4. CDR3 amino acids: CASSSGQGVNTEAFF. The CDR3 DNA follows: TGTGCCAGCAGCTCCGGACAGGGCGTGAACACTGAAGCTTTCTTT. Combining the CDR3 with reference TRBV11-2 and TRBJ1-1 gives the whole variable domain EAGVAQSPRYKIIEKRQSVAFWCNPISGHATLYWYQQILGQGPKLLIQFQNNGVVDDSQLPKDRFSAERLKGVDSTLKIQPAKLEDSAVYLCASSSGQGVNTEAFFGQGTRLTVV.

The chain links TRBV4-1 to TRBJ1-2, with 10 bases fitting TRBD1. Germline-derived CDR1 and CDR2 are MGHRA and YSYEKL. This CDR3 is built from 16 residues. V shed 4 bases, J shed 4 bases, and the junction held 9 bases outside the gene matches. This chain's CDR3 is CASSLIPGQGIYGYTF. The DNA of the CDR3 is TGCGCCAGCAGCCTAATCCCGGGACAGGGGATCTATGGCTACACCTTC.

The genes are TRBV2 and TRBJ1-2; TRBD1 matches at 8 bases. Germline V gene data show CDR1 as SNHLY and CDR2 as FYNNEI. This CDR3 has 13 amino acids. With 7 bases clipped from V and 8 bases from J, the junction kept 9 bases outside the gene matches. CDR3: CASITTGARGYTF. CDR3 DNA sequence: TGTGCCAGCATCACGACAGGGGCCCGCGGCTACACCTTC.

This chain joins TRBV21-1 and TRBJ2-7; the listed D gene, TRBD1, was not tested against the DNA. TRBV21-1 is a recognized pseudogene. This CDR3 spans 20 amino acids. The CDR3 region has the DNA TGTGCCAGCAGCAAAGTCAAGATGACAGCGACGGGACACTATTACTACGAGCAGTACTTC. Its protein product is CASSKVKMTATGHYYYEQYF.

The chain uses TRBV7-8 and TRBJ2-3; D possibly corresponds to TRBD2 (6 bases). The CDR3 covers 17 residues. Per germline, CDR1 SGHVS and CDR2 FQNEAQ. V was clipped by 1 base and J by 2 bases, with 16 bases between them. The CDR3 DNA sequence: TGTGCCAGCAGCTTAGGCGTACGGGAGTGGGACACAGATACGCAGTATTTT. It encodes CASSLGVREWDTDTQYF.

The rearrangement links TRBV30 to TRBJ1-2; TRBD1 matches 10 bases. CDR1 is GTSNPN, CDR2 SVGIG, per germline (reference sequence). V lost 0 bases to trimming and J lost 4 bases; unmatched junction nucleotides: 5. This CDR3 is built from 15 residues. For the CDR3, the DNA is TGTGCCTGGAGTGTACCGGACAGGGGGAGCTATGGCTACACCTTC. Amino acids: CAWSVPDRGSYGYTF.

The chain couples TRBV5-1 to TRBJ1-2; possibly TRBD1 for D (5 bases). This CDR3 contains 14 residues. CDR1 is SGHRS and CDR2 is YFSETQ in the germline V gene. Trimming left V 4 bases short and J 2 bases short, with 12 bases between. CDR3 in DNA: TGCGCCAGCAGCACCCACGACAGAAACTATGGCTACACCTTC. It codes for CASSTHDRNYGYTF.

The chain has TRBV5-5 and TRBJ1-1; no clear D. This CDR3 region has 11 residues. Deletions cut 6 bases from V and 8 bases from J, with 11 bases between. Germline CDR1 and CDR2: SGHKS and YYEKEE (reference sequence). CDR3 residues: CASNQLGEAFF. CDR3 DNA: TGTGCCAGCAATCAACTCGGGGAAGCTTTCTTT. The variable domain in full, with the rest retrieved from reference TRBV5-5 and TRBJ1-1, is DAGVTQSPTHLIKTRGQQVTLRCSPISGHKSVSWYQQVLGQGPQFIFQYYEKEERGRGNFPDRFSARQFPNYSSELNVNALLLGDSALYLCASNQLGEAFFGQGTRLTVV.

The chain employs TRBV10-3 and TRBJ2-6; 9 nucleotides match TRBD1. The CDR3 runs 16 residues. From germline, CDR1 is ENHRY and CDR2 SYGVKD. V dropped 6 bases and J dropped 0; count of bases not matched to a gene: 3. CDR3 sequence: CAIRQGASSGANVLTF. The CDR3 DNA reads TGTGCCATCAGACAGGGGGCCTCCTCTGGGGCCAACGTCCTGACTTTC.

V usage is TRBV2 and J usage is TRBJ1-6; TRBD1 matches at 9 bases. Unmatched junction bases numbered 1, after V lost 2 bases and J lost 5 bases. This CDR3 is built from 15 residues. CDR1 is SNHLY, CDR2 FYNNEI, per germline. The CDR3 region is CASSERQGDNSPLHF. The CDR3 DNA reads TGTGCCAGCAGTGAACGACAGGGGGATAATTCACCCCTCCACTTT.

Note on this clone: Lacking the conserved final phenylalanine or tryptophan, this CDR3 likely reflects a read error. No DNA is shown, since the ends of the CDR3 on it are uncertain; the CDR3 is the one TCRdb lists. This rearrangement joins TRBV2 to TRBJ2-7; the table's D call, TRBD2, has no DNA check behind it. The CDR3 is 13 amino acids long, termini counted. Looked up from germline, CDR1 is SNHLY and CDR2 is FYNNEI. CDR3 residues: CASSGGRLAGIYL.

The chain is built from TRBV18 and TRBJ1-1; 9 positions agree with TRBD1. Germline V gene lookup returns CDR1 KGHSH and CDR2 LQKENI. With 4 bases clipped from V and 4 bases from J, the junction kept 4 bases outside the gene matches. The length of the CDR3 is 14 residues. Here the CDR3 reads CASSRDRESTEAFF. CDR3 coding DNA: TGTGCCAGCTCACGGGACAGGGAGAGCACTGAAGCTTTCTTT.

This clone was seen more than once but under ten times. The CDR3 protein is CASSLGDKTEAFF. The CDR3 nucleotides are TGTGCCAGCAGCTTAGGGGACAAAACTGAAGCTTTCTTT. The chain has TRBV7-3 and TRBJ1-1, with D perhaps TRBD1 (6 bases). CDR3 length: 13 amino acids. Germline V gene data show CDR1 as SGHTA and CDR2 as FQGTGA. V was trimmed by 2 bases and J by 5 bases, leaving 9 bases between them.